These 3 T cell receptor beta chains were all obtained from the same sample, sequenced in a study of OX40 agonist ivuxolimab in advanced cancers. Profiled with immunoSEQ multiplex PCR; TCRdb holds only in-frame clones, not every one. The sample has approximately 49,000 clones; around 84% are singletons. The sequencing here drew on CD4+ or CD8+ T cells sorted from blood, taken in a trial of the OX40 agonist ivuxolimab. The receptors here all came from an adult with an advanced solid tumor such as melanoma, head and neck, liver or kidney cancer.

The chain uses TRBV5-4 and TRBJ1-6; D is unclear. The CDR3 has 13 amino acids. Germline V gene lookup returns CDR1 SGHNT and CDR2 YYREEE (reference sequence). Trimming removed 1 base at V and 9 bases at J, with 8 bases between. The CDR3 sequence is CASSLTTVSPLHF. Written as DNA, the CDR3 is TGTGCCAGCAGCTTGACAACAGTTTCACCCCTCCACTTT.

This clone was observed a single time. The chain joins TRBV7-6 to TRBJ2-1; D unresolved. The ends were cut back, 2 bases at V and 6 bases at J, with 17 bases in the middle. Germline lookup yields CDR1 SGHVS and CDR2 FNYEAQ. There are 16 residues in the CDR3. The CDR3 DNA is TGTGCCAGCAGCTTAAGTAGGGCGCCGCCTTCCAATGAGCAGTTCTTC. Amino acid sequence: CASSLSRAPPSNEQFF.

The rearrangement joins TRBV7-7 to TRBJ2-7; the D gene is possibly TRBD1 (6 bases). The CDR3 runs 15 residues. Germline CDR1 is SSHAT and CDR2 is FNYEAQ (reference sequence). Trimming took off 1 base at V and 1 base at J, with 11 bases between the two ends. CDR3 in amino acids: CASSLGQGLSYEQYF. The CDR3 DNA reads TGTGCCAGCAGCTTAGGGCAGGGGTTGTCCTACGAGCAGTACTTC.